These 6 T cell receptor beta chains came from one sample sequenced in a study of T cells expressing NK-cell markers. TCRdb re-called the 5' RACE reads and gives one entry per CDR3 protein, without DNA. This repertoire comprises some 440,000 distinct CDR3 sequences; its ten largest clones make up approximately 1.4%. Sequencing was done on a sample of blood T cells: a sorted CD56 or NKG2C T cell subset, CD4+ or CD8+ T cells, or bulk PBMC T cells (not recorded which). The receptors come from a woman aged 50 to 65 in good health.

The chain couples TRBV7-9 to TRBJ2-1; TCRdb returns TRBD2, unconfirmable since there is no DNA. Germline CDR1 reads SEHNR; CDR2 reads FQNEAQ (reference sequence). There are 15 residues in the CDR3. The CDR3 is CASSPKTRISNEQFF.

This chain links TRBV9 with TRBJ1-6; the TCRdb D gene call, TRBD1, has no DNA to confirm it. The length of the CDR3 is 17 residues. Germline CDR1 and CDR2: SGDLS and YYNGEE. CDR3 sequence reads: CASSAGVRDSRSSPLHF.

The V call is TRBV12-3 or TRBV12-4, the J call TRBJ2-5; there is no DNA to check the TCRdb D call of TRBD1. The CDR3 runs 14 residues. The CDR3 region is CASRHRDGDLTQYF.

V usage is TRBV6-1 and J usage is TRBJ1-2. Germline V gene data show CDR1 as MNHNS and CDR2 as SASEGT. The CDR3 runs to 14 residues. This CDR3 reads CASSEAVGYYGYTF.

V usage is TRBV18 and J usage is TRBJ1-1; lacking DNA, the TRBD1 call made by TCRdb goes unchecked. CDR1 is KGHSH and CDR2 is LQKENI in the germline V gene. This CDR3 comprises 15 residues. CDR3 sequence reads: CASSDRGGRNTEAFF.

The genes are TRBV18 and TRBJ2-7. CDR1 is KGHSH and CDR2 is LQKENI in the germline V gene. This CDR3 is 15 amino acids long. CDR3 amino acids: CASSPRDRFWNEQYF.